The 22 T cell receptor beta chains presented below share a single source sample, sequenced in a study of tissue T cells after allogeneic stem cell transplantation. This table comes from immunoSEQ multiplex PCR, and its TCRdb copy is limited to in-frame clones, with some not included. Of fewer than 10,000 clones in the sample, 30% to 35% were seen once. Time point: mouse harvest day 14 after allogeneic transplant. The graft held 10^6 splenic CD5+ T cells and 10^7 T-cell-depleted bone marrow cells. Sequencing used skin. These TCRs come from a female BALB/c mouse given C57BL/6 T cells with graft-versus-host disease after an allogeneic hematopoietic cell transplant.

Comments on this clone: Here the gene names and germline are mouse. Read sequence stops 1 residue before the CDR3 end, and the germline J gene provides the missing end. The chain recombines TRBV26 with TRBJ1-1; maybe TRBD1 (5 bases). The germline V gene has CDR1 KGHPV and CDR2 FQNQEV (reference sequence). Trimming took 4 bases from V and 6 from J, leaving 9 bases between them. The CDR3 is 12 residues long. The covered CDR3 bases are TGTGCCAGCAGTCCCCAGGGATCAGAAGTCTTC. Translated: CASSPQGSEVF. In full, the CDR3 reads CASSPQGSEVFF.

Worth noting for this clone: These gene names are mouse names. The read is 1 residue too short to cover the CDR3 end, so that end is filled in from the germline J gene. The chain combines TRBV26 with TRBJ2-4, with 9 bases lining up with TRBD1. The length of the CDR3 is 14 residues. J was trimmed by 2 bases and V by 4 bases; bases with no gene match: 1. Looked up from germline, CDR1 is KGHPV and CDR2 is FQNQEV (reference sequence). The CDR3 sequence is CASSRQGVQNTLYF. The CDR3 bases that were read are TGTGCCAGCAGTCGACAGGGGGTTCAAAACACCTTGTAC.

In its sample, this clone is medium-sized. Genes here carry mouse names. The read stops 1 residue short of the end of the CDR3; the missing end is completed from the germline J gene. The chain couples TRBV26 to TRBJ2-3; TRBD1 matches at 8 bases. The germline gives CDR1 KGHPV, CDR2 FQNQEV (reference sequence). V shed 6 bases and J 5 bases; nucleotides not matched to a gene: 4. The CDR3 consists of 13 residues. The CDR3 region is CASSRQGKETLYF. CDR3 DNA, as far as it was read: TGTGCCAGCAGCCGACAGGGGAAAGAAACGCTGTAT. The whole variable domain, remainder taken from reference TRBV26 and TRBJ2-3, is NSKVIQTPRYLVKGQGQKAKMRCIPEKGHPVVFWYQQNKNNEFKFLINFQNQEVLQQIDMTEKRFSAECPSNSPCSLEIQSSEAGDSALYLCASSRQGKETLYFGSGTRLTVL.

In this sample, this clone turned up a few times. Gene names are mouse gene names. The sequenced fragment ends 1 residue before the CDR3 boundary, so the rest is inferred from the germline J gene. The V and J genes are TRBV16 and TRBJ2-5; D may match TRBD1 or TRBD2 (5 bases each). This CDR3 is 13 amino acids long. V lost 1 base and J lost 6, with 8 bases in between. Germline V CDR1 and CDR2: SGHSA, FRNQAP. The CDR3 sequence: CASSLGGKDTQYF. The covered CDR3 bases are TGTGCAAGCAGCTTAGGGGGGAAGGACACCCAGTAC. The full variable domain, its missing parts supplied by reference TRBV16 and TRBJ2-5, is NAGVIQTPRHKVTGKGQEATLWCEPISGHSAVFWYRQTIVQGLEFLTYFRNQAPIDDSGMPKERFSAQMPNQSHSTLKIQSTQPQDSAVYLCASSLGGKDTQYFGPGTRLLVL.

The sample holds a few counts of this clone. The listed genes are named as in mouse. The read falls 1 residue short of the CDR3 end, and the missing part is taken from the germline J gene. This chain links TRBV23 with TRBJ2-4; the tabulated D call, TRBD1, remains unverified against the DNA. CDR3 size: 14 residues. Germline V gives CDR1 KGHTA, CDR2 FQNQQP. CDR3 in amino acids: CSSSRDRGVDTLYF. Incomplete CDR3 DNA: TGCTCCAGCAGCCGGGACAGGGGTGTAGACACCTTGTAC. Complete variable domain (other parts from reference TRBV23 and TRBJ2-4): DAAVTQKPRYLIKMKGQEAEMKCIPEKGHTAVFWYQQKQSKELKFLIYFQNQQPLDQIDMVKERFSAVCPSSSLCSLGIRTCEAEDSALYLCSSSRDRGVDTLYFGAGTRLSVL.

Comment on this clone: Germline and genes: mouse. The sequenced part of the CDR3 DNA is TGTGCCAGCAGCCAAGAAGGGGAGGATTATGAACAGTAC. Translating it yields CASSQEGEDYEQY. The CDR3 as a whole reads CASSQEGEDYEQYF. V usage is TRBV5 and J usage is TRBJ2-7; weak D call: TRBD1 (5 bases). The read stops 1 residue short of the end of the CDR3; the missing end is completed from the germline J gene. Trimming took off 0 bases at V and 4 bases at J, with 10 bases between the two ends. The CDR3 is made up of 14 amino acids. Germline values: CDR1 LGHNA, CDR2 YNLKQL (reference sequence).

Within the sample, this clone is medium-sized. Gene names and germline refer to mouse. The read finishes 1 residue shy of the CDR3 end, and the germline J gene is used to complete it. The chain couples TRBV26 to TRBJ1-4, with D uncertain. This CDR3 contains 15 residues. Trimming took off 4 bases at V and 0 bases at J, with 9 bases between the two ends. Germline-derived CDR1 and CDR2 are KGHPV and FQNQEV (reference sequence). The CDR3 here is CASSPRQISNERLFF. Incomplete CDR3 DNA: TGTGCCAGCAGTCCCCGGCAGATTTCCAACGAAAGATTATTT.

About this clone itself: Germline and genes: mouse. Read sequence stops 1 residue before the CDR3 end, and the germline J gene provides the missing end. The chain combines TRBV3 with TRBJ1-1; D may be TRBD1 (6 bases). Germline V lookup: CDR1 SNHLY, CDR2 FYNGKV (reference sequence). The V end lost 5 bases, the J end lost 3 bases, and 10 bases lay between the germline ends. This CDR3 is 13 amino acids long. The CDR3 reads CASSTDSYTEVFF. The sequenced part of the CDR3 DNA is TGTGCCAGCAGCACGGACAGCTACACAGAAGTCTTC.

Concerning this clone: The gene names here belong to mouse. The CDR3 end lies 1 residue beyond the end of the read and is filled in from the germline J gene. The chain has TRBV31 and TRBJ1-6; D not resolved. TRBJ1-6 is an open reading frame whose function is uncertain. Germline CDR1 GKSSPN, CDR2 SITVG. V was clipped by 0 bases and J by 6 bases, with 3 bases between them. The CDR3 is 12 amino acids. CDR3 DNA, as far as it was read: TGTGCCTGGAGTCTAGTTAATTCGCCCCTCTAC. It codes for CAWSLVNSPLY. The complete CDR3 protein is CAWSLVNSPLYF.

This clone was picked up a small number of times. Gene labels here are mouse ones. The read comes to an end 1 residue before the CDR3 does, leaving the germline J gene to fill in the end. The rearrangement joins TRBV26 to TRBJ1-4; D is unclear. Between the trimmed V and J ends, which lost 2 bases and 1 base, there was a span of 5 bases. This CDR3 comprises 14 residues. The V gene's germline CDR1 is KGHPV and CDR2 FQNQEV (reference sequence). The CDR3 spells CASSLEGSNERLFF. CDR3 DNA (partial): TGTGCCAGCAGTCTGGAGGGTTCCAACGAAAGATTATTT.

Points on this clone: Gene names refer to mouse genes. The sequenced fragment ends 1 residue before the CDR3 boundary, so the rest is inferred from the germline J gene. The chain recombines TRBV23 with TRBJ2-7; TRBD1 was called by the table and not checked on the DNA. Per germline, CDR1 KGHTA and CDR2 FQNQQP. The CDR3 is made up of 13 amino acids. The CDR3: CSSSQRDTYEQYF. The covered CDR3 bases are TGCTCCAGCAGTCAACGGGACACCTATGAACAGTAC. Using reference TRBV23 and TRBJ2-7 for the parts outside the CDR3, the full variable domain is DAAVTQKPRYLIKMKGQEAEMKCIPEKGHTAVFWYQQKQSKELKFLIYFQNQQPLDQIDMVKERFSAVCPSSSLCSLGIRTCEAEDSALYLCSSSQRDTYEQYFGPGTRLTVL.

This clone was recorded a few times. Here the gene names and germline are mouse. The read finishes 1 residue shy of the CDR3 end, and the germline J gene is used to complete it. V gene TRBV2 combines with J gene TRBJ2-7, with 11 bases identical to TRBD1. V was clipped by 0 bases and J by 4 bases; unmatched bases: 2. The CDR3 loop spans 15 amino acids. Germline V lookup: CDR1 LGHNA, CDR2 YSYQKL. The covered CDR3 bases are TGTGCCAGCAGCCAAGAGGGGACAGGGGGGTATGAACAGTAC. Translated, it gives CASSQEGTGGYEQY. The CDR3, in full, reads CASSQEGTGGYEQYF.

With respect to this clone: Germline and genes: mouse. Read sequence stops 1 residue before the CDR3 end, and the germline J gene provides the missing end. The rearrangement joins TRBV29 to TRBJ1-4; D not certain. The CDR3 spans 12 residues. Germline V gene sequence: CDR1 MSHET, CDR2 SYDVDS. The V end lost 4 bases, the J end lost 5 bases, and 5 bases lay between the germline ends. Incomplete CDR3 DNA: TGTGCTAGCAGTTCCATGAACGAAAGATTATTT. It yields the protein CASSSMNERLF. The whole CDR3 reads CASSSMNERLFF. The full variable domain, completed using reference TRBV29 and TRBJ1-4, is DMKVTQMPRYLIKRMGENVLLECGQDMSHETMYWYRQDPGLGLQLIYISYDVDSNSEGDIPKGYRVSRKKREHFSLILDSAKTNQTSVYFCASSSMNERLFFGHGTKLSVL.

In the case of this clone: Genes and germline are mouse. Read data end 1 residue before the CDR3 end; the end is taken from the germline J gene. The rearrangement links TRBV19 to TRBJ1-2, with D perhaps TRBD1 (5 bases). Per the germline V gene, CDR1 is FNHDT and CDR2 is SITEND (reference sequence). The germline V and J ends were trimmed by 5 bases and 0 bases, with 5 bases remaining between them. The CDR3 loop spans 12 amino acids. The part of the CDR3 DNA that was read is TGTGCCAGCAGGACAGCAAACTCCGACTACACC. This translates into CASRTANSDYT. The entire CDR3 is CASRTANSDYTF.

With regard to this clone: Gene names and germline match the mouse. CDR3 DNA, as far as it was read: TGTGCCAGCAGTCATCAGGGCCCCGTCTTC. Protein product: CASSHQGPVF. The entire CDR3 sequence reads CASSHQGPVFF. This chain links TRBV26 with TRBJ1-1, with D possibly being TRBD1 (5 bases). The read comes to an end 1 residue before the CDR3 does, leaving the germline J gene to fill in the end. Germline CDR1 KGHPV, CDR2 FQNQEV (reference sequence). This CDR3 has 11 amino acids. Trimming shortened V by 4 bases and J by 11 bases, and 11 bases separated the two germline ends.

This clone showed up just a few times. Here the gene names and germline are mouse. The read halts 1 residue ahead of the CDR3 end, with the missing end drawn from the germline J gene. The chain employs TRBV26 and TRBJ2-3; D tentatively reads TRBD1 or TRBD2 (5 bases each). Germline CDR1 is KGHPV and CDR2 is FQNQEV (reference sequence). The CDR3 is 14 residues long. The V and J ends lost 7 bases and 3 bases respectively, with 14 bases between them. CDR3 loop: CASKLGDLAETLYF. The sequenced part of the CDR3 DNA is TGTGCCAGCAAGCTTGGGGACCTGGCAGAAACGCTGTAT.

Regarding this clone: Mouse gene names apply. The CDR3 sequence: CASSRTGGRSAETLYF. The sequenced part of the CDR3 DNA is TGTGCCAGCAGCCGGACTGGGGGGCGGAGTGCAGAAACGCTGTAT. The chain combines TRBV3 with TRBJ2-3; the match to TRBD2 covers 11 bases. From the germline J gene comes the end of the CDR3, since the read stops 1 residue before it. This CDR3 has 16 residues. The germline V gene has CDR1 SNHLY and CDR2 FYNGKV (reference sequence). V was clipped by 5 bases and J by 0 bases; unmatched bases: 4.

Notes on this clone: All gene names here are mouse names. From the germline J gene comes the end of the CDR3, since the read stops 1 residue before it. The V gene is TRBV23, the J gene TRBJ2-3; the DNA was not used to check the table's D call, TRBD2. Germline assignment: CDR1 KGHTA and CDR2 FQNQQP. This CDR3 comprises 14 residues. The CDR3 sequence: CSSSQSPTGETLYF. Partial CDR3 DNA: TGCTCCAGCAGTCAATCACCGACTGGGGAAACGCTGTAT.

This clone is categorized as medium-sized. Mouse gene names apply. Read data end 1 residue before the CDR3 end; the end is taken from the germline J gene. V usage is TRBV14 and J usage is TRBJ2-7, with 7 bases that match TRBD1. The CDR3 spans 14 residues. V was pared by 5 bases and J by 0 bases, with 5 bases of the junction left unmatched. The germline V gene has CDR1 SGHDT and CDR2 FRDEAV. Here the CDR3 reads CASSRQGSSYEQYF. The covered CDR3 bases are TGTGCCAGCAGCCGACAGGGAAGCTCCTATGAACAGTAC.

With respect to this clone: Gene names and germline refer to mouse. CDR3: CASSLETGDNSPLYF. The CDR3 bases that were read are TGTGCCAGCAGTCTGGAGACAGGGGATAATTCGCCCCTCTAC. The V gene is TRBV26, the J gene TRBJ1-6, with TRBD1 matching 8 bases. The CDR3 goes on 1 residue after the read ends, and that part is filled in from the germline J gene. TRBJ1-6 qualifies as an ORF whose function is uncertain. V was clipped by 2 bases and J by 5 bases; unmatched bases: 2. The CDR3 is 15 amino acids. Germline CDR1 is KGHPV and CDR2 is FQNQEV (reference sequence).

Turning to this clone: Gene names refer to mouse genes. The read ends 1 residue before the CDR3 terminus; that terminus is restored from the germline J gene. The chain recombines TRBV15 with TRBJ2-4; 9 nucleotides match TRBD2. Trimming removed 3 bases from V and 1 base from J; junction bases left unmatched: 2. The CDR3 is 15 residues long. Germline CDR1 reads SGHND; CDR2 reads FRSKSL. CDR3 bases read: TGTGCCAGCAGTTTCCTGGGGGGGGGTCAAAACACCTTGTAC. Protein product: CASSFLGGGQNTLY. In full, the CDR3 is CASSFLGGGQNTLYF.

As to this clone: Any gene name here is a mouse gene name. The CDR3 goes on 1 residue after the read ends, and that part is filled in from the germline J gene. The rearrangement links TRBV26 to TRBJ2-5; 9 bases line up with TRBD2. The CDR3 consists of 15 residues. The J segment lost 0 bases and the V segment lost 6 bases, leaving 4 bases of the junction unmatched. CDR1 and CDR2 from the germline V gene are KGHPV and FQNQEV (reference sequence). The CDR3 region is CASRRLGDNQDTQYF. The covered CDR3 bases are TGTGCCAGCAGGAGACTGGGGGATAACCAAGACACCCAGTAC.